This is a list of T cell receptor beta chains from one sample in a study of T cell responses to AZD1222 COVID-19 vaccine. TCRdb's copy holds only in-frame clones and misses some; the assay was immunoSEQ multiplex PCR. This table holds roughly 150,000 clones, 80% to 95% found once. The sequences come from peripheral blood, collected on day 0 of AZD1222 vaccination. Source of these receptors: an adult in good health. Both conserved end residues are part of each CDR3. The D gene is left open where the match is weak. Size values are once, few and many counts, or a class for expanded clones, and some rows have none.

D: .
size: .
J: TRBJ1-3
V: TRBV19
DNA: TGTGCCAGTAGTCCTGGACAGTACACAGGGATATATTTT
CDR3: CASSPGQYTGIYF

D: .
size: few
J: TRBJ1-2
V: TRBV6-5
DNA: TGTGCCAGCAGTCCCTTGGGCCCCTATGGCTACACCTTC
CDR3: CASSPLGPYGYTF

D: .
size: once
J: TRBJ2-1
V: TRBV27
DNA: TGTGCCAGCAGTTTAGTCCCCCTCGGGGAGCAGTTCTTC
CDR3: CASSLVPLGEQFF

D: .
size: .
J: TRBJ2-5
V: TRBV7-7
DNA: TGTGCCAGCAGCTCGGACGCTCAAGAGACCCAGTACTTC
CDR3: CASSSDAQETQYF

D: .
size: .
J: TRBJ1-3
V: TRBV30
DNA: TGTGCCTGCGAGTTGGTCTCTGGAAACACCATATATTTT
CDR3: CACELVSGNTIYF

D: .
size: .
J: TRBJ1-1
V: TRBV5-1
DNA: TGCGCCAGCAGCTTGGATCCACAGATGAACACTGAAGCTTTCTTT
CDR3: CASSLDPQMNTEAFF

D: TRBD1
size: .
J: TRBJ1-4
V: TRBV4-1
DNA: TGCGCCAGCAGCCAAGCGTCCGGGACAGGGGGTTCTTGGGAAAAACTGTTTTTT
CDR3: CASSQASGTGGSWEKLFF

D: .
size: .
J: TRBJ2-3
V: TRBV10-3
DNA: TGTGCCACCCGGAATGTTGGGGACAACACAGATACGCAGTATTTT
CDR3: CATRNVGDNTDTQYF

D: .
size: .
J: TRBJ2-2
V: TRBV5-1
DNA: TGCGCCAGCAGCTTAATGGACACCGGGGAGCTGTTTTTT
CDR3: CASSLMDTGELFF

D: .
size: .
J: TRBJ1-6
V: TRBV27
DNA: TGTGCCAGCAGTTCTTGGGGTTCTGGCTATAATTCACCCCTCCACTTT
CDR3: CASSSWGSGYNSPLHF

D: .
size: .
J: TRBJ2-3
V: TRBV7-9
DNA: TGTGCCAGCAGCCCGAGCTGGCCGTCGCCGGATACGCAGTATTTT
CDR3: CASSPSWPSPDTQYF

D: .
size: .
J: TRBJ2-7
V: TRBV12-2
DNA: TGTGCAAGTCGCTTAATTTCTGTCGGGGGCCAAAAGGACTACGAGCAGTACTTC
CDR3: CASRLISVGGQKDYEQYF

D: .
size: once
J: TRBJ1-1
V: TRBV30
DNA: TGTGCCTGGAGGTCACTTTTGAACACTGAAGCTTTCTTT
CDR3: CAWRSLLNTEAFF

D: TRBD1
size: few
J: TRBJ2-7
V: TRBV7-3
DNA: TGTGCCAGCAGCCGAGGGGGGACAGGCCCCTACGAGCAGTACTTC
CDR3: CASSRGGTGPYEQYF

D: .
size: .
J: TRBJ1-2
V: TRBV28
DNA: TGTGCCAGCAGTTTTAATCCGGGGGGCGATGACTATGGCTACACCTTC
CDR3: CASSFNPGGDDYGYTF

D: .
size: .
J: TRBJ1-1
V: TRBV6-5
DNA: TGTGCCAGCAGTTACTCGTACGAGGGTACTGAAGCTTTCTTT
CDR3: CASSYSYEGTEAFF

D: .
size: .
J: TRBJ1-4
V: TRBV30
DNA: TGTGCCTGGAGTACTGACCGTTTTGGAGAAGAAAAACTGTTTTTT
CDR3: CAWSTDRFGEEKLFF

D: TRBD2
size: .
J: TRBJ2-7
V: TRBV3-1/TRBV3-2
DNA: TGTGCCAGCAGCCAAGAAGGCGGGGGCTACGAGCAGTACTTC
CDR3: CASSQEGGGYEQYF

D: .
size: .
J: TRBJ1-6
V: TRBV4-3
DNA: TGCGCCAGCAGCCAAGATCGGGGGGCTGAATATTCACCCCTCCACTTT
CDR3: CASSQDRGAEYSPLHF

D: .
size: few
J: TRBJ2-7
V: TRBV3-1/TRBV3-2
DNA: TGTGCCAGCAGCCACGTCTACGAGCAGTACTTC
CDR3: CASSHVYEQYF

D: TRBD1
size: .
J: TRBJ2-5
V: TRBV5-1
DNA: TGCGCCAGCAGCCTCGGGACAGGGTCCTTCCAAGAGACCCAGTACTTC
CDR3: CASSLGTGSFQETQYF

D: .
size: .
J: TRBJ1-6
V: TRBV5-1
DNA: TGCGCCAGCAGCTTGGAGGGCAGCGAAAATTCACCCCTCCACTTT
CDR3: CASSLEGSENSPLHF

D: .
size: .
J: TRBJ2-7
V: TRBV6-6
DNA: TGTGCCAGCAGTTTAGAGGGGATTACCTACGAGCAGTACTTC
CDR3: CASSLEGITYEQYF